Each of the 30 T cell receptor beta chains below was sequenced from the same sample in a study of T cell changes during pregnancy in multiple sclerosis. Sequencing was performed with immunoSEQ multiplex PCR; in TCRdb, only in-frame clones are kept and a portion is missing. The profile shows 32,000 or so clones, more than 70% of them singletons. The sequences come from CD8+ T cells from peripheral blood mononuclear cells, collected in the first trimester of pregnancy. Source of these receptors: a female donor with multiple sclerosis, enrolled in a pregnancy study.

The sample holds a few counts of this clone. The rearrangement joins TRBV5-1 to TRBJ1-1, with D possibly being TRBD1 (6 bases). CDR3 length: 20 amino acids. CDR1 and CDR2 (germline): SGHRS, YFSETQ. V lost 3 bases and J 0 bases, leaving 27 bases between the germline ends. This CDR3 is CASSSRQVPGHPAMNTEAFF. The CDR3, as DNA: TGCGCCAGCAGCTCAAGACAAGTTCCGGGACACCCCGCCATGAACACTGAAGCTTTCTTT.

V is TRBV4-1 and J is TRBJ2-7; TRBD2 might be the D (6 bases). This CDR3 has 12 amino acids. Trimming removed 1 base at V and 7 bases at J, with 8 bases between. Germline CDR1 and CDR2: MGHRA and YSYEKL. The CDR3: CASSQVGGEQYF. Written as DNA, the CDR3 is TGCGCCAGCAGCCAAGTCGGGGGAGAGCAGTACTTC.

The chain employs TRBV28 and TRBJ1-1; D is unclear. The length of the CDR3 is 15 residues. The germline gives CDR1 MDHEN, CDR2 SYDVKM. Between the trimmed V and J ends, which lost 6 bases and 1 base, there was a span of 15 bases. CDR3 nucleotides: TGTGCCAGCAGCCCCCTGTCTATTCGGAACACTGAAGCTTTCTTT. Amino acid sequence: CASSPLSIRNTEAFF.

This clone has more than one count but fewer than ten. In nucleotides, the CDR3 is TGTGCCAGCAGCTCACTAGCGGGAGCGGTCGATGAGCAGTTCTTC. Its translation: CASSSLAGAVDEQFF. This chain links TRBV7-9 with TRBJ2-1, with 11 bases lining up with TRBD2. The CDR3 runs to 15 residues. Germline assignment: CDR1 SEHNR and CDR2 FQNEAQ (reference sequence). Germline trimming cut 4 bases from V and 8 bases from J; bases unmatched to any gene: 7.

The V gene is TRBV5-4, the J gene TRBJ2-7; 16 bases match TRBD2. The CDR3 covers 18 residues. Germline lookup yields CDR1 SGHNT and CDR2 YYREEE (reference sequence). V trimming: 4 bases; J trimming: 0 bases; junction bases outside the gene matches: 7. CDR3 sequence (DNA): TGTGCCAGCAGCCCGGGACTAGCGGGAGGGAGGGACTCCTACGAGCAGTACTTC. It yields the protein CASSPGLAGGRDSYEQYF.

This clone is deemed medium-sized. DNA for the CDR3: TGTGCCAGCAGCCAAGAAAGCGGCAGGGGGCATAATGAAGCTTTCTTT. It translates to CASSQESGRGHNEAFF. This sequence joins TRBV4-2 and TRBJ1-1, with TRBD1 matching 8 bases. V lost 0 bases to trimming and J lost 7 bases; unmatched junction nucleotides: 10. Per the germline V gene, CDR1 is LGHNA and CDR2 is YNFKEQ. The CDR3 is 16 residues long.

Here the CDR3 reads CASGDRPSGREDNEQFF. In DNA form, the CDR3 reads TGTGCTAGTGGTGACCGACCTAGCGGGAGGGAGGACAATGAGCAGTTCTTC. The V and J genes are TRBV12-5 and TRBJ2-1, with 12 bases lining up with TRBD2. CDR3 length: 17 amino acids. V was clipped by 5 bases and J by 5 bases; unmatched bases: 10. Germline CDR1 LGHNT, CDR2 FRNRAP.

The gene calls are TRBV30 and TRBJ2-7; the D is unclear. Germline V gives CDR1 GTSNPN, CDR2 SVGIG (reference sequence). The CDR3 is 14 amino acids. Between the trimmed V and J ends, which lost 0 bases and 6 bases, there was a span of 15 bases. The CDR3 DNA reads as TGTGCCTGGAGTGTACTTCGAGTCCCGGGCGAGCAGTACTTC. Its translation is CAWSVLRVPGEQYF.

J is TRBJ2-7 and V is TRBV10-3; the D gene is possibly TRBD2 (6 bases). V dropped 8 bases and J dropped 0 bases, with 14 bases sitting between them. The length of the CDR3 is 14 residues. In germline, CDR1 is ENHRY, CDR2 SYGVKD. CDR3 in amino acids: CAIALDGSSYEQYF. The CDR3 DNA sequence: TGTGCCATCGCTTTAGACGGGAGCTCCTACGAGCAGTACTTC.

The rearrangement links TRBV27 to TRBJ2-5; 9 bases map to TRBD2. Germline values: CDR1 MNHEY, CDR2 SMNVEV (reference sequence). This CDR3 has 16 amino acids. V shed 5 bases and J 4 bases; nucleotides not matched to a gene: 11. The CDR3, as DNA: TGTGCCAGCAGTAACCGACTAGCGGAATCTCCAGAGACCCAGTACTTC. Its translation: CASSNRLAESPETQYF.

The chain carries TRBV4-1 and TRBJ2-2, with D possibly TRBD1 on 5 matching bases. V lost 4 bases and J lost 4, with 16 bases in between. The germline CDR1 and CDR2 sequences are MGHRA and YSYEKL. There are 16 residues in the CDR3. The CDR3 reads CASSPRQGGITGELFF. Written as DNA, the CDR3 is TGCGCCAGCAGCCCCCGCCAGGGTGGGATCACCGGGGAGCTGTTTTTT.

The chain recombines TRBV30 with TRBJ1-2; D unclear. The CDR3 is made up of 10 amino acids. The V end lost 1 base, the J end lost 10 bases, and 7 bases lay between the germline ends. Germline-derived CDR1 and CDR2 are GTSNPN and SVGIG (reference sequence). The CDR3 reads CAWSAGDYTF. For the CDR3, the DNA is TGTGCCTGGAGTGCCGGGGACTACACCTTC.

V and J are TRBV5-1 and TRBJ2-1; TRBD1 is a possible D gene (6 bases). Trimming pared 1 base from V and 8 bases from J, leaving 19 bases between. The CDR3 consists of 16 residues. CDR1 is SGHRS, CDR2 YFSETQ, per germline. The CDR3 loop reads CASSLPWTEGGYEQFF. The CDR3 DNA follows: TGCGCCAGCAGCTTGCCCTGGACAGAGGGCGGCTATGAGCAGTTCTTC.

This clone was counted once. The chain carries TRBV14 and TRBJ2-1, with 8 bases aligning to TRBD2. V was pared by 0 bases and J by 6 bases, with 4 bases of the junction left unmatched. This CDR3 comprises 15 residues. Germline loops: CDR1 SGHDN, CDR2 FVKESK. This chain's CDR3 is CASSQDRAGANEQFF. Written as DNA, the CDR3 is TGTGCCAGCAGCCAAGATCGAGCGGGAGCCAATGAGCAGTTCTTC.

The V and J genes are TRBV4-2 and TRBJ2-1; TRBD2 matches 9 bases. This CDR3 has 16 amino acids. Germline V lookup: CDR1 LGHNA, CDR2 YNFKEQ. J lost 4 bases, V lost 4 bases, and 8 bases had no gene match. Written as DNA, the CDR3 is TGTGCCAGCAGCCCACGGAGCGGGAGGCCGTACAATGAGCAGTTCTTC. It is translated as CASSPRSGRPYNEQFF.

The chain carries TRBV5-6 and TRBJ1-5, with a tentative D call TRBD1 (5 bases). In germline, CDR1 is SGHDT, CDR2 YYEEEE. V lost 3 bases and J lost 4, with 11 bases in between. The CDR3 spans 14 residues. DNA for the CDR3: TGTGCCAGCAGCTCCGGGGGGGGGAATCAGCCCCAGCATTTT. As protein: CASSSGGGNQPQHF.

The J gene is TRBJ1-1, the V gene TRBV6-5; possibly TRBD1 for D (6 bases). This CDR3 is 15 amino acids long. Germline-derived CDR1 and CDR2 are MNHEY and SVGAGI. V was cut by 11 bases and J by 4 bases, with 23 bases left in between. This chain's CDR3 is CAAYSPGGRSTEAFF. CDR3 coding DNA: TGTGCCGCCTACTCTCCGGGGGGCAGAAGCACTGAAGCTTTCTTT.

The CDR3, as DNA: TGTGCCAGTAGTATACGGACTAGCGTTCCCTACGAGCAGTACTTC. It yields the protein CASSIRTSVPYEQYF. The chain combines TRBV19 with TRBJ2-7, with TRBD2 matching 9 bases. Germline trimming cut 2 bases from V and 2 bases from J; bases unmatched to any gene: 4. This CDR3 has 15 residues. Germline values: CDR1 LNHDA, CDR2 SQIVND (reference sequence). The variable domain in full, with the rest retrieved from reference TRBV19 and TRBJ2-7, is DGGITQSPKYLFRKEGQNVTLSCEQNLNHDAMYWYRQDPGQGLRLIYYSQIVNDFQKGDIAEGYSVSREKKESFPLTVTSAQKNPTAFYLCASSIRTSVPYEQYFGPGTRLTVT.

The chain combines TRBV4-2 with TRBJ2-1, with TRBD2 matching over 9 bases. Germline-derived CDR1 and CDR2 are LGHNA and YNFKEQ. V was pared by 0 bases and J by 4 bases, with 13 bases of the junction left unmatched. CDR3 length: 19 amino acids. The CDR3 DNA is TGTGCCAGCAGCCAAGATTGTGGCGTCCTTAGCGGGAGTTACAATGAGCAGTTCTTC. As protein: CASSQDCGVLSGSYNEQFF.

CDR3 protein: CASSPRKFGGIEAFF. CDR3 sequence (DNA): TGTGCCAGCTCACCACGTAAGTTTGGAGGGATTGAAGCTTTCTTT. The rearrangement links TRBV18 to TRBJ1-1; no definite D call. The CDR3 consists of 15 residues. The germline gives CDR1 KGHSH, CDR2 LQKENI. V was cut by 1 base and J by 7 bases, with 16 bases left in between.

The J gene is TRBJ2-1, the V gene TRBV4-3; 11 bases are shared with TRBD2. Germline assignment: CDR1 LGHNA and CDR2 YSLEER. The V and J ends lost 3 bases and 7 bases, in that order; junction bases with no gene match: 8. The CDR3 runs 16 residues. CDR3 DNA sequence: TGCGCCAGCAGCCACTCAACTAGCGGGGGACCGAATGAGCAGTTCTTC. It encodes CASSHSTSGGPNEQFF.

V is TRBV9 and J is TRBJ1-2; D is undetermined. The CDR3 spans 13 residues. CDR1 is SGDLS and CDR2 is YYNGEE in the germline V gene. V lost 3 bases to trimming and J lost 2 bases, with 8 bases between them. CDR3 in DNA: TGTGCCAGCAGCGGCACGGAGAACTATGGCTACACCTTC. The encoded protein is CASSGTENYGYTF.

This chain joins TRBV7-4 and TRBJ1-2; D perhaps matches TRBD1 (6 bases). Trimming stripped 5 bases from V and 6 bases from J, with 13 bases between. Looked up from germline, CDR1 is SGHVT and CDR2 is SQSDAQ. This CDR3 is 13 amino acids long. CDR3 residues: CASSPRGADGYTF. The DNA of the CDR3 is TGTGCCAGCAGCCCACGGGGGGCTGATGGCTACACCTTC.

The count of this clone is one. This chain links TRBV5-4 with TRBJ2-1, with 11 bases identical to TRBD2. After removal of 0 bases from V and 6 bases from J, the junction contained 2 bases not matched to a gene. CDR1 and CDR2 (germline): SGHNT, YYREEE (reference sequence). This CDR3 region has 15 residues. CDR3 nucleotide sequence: TGTGCCAGCAGCTTGGTAGCGGGAGGGCTCAATGAGCAGTTCTTC. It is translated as CASSLVAGGLNEQFF.

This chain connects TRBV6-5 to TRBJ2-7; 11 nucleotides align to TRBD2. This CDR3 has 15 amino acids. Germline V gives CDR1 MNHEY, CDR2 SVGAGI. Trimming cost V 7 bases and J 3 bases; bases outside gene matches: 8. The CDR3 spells CASTSTGTSGYEQYF. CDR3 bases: TGTGCCAGCACCTCAACCGGGACTAGCGGCTACGAGCAGTACTTC.

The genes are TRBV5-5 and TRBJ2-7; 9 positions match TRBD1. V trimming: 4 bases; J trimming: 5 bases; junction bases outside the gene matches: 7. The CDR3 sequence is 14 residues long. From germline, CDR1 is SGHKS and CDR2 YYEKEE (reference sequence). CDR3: CASSAGQGEDEQYF. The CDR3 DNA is TGTGCCAGCAGCGCGGGACAGGGTGAAGACGAGCAGTACTTC.

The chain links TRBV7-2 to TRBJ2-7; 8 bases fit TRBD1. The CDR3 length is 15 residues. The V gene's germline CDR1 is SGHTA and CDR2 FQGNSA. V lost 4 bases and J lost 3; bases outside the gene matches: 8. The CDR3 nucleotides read TGTGCCAGCAGCTCTACCGGGACAGGAGACTACGAGCAGTACTTC. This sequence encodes CASSSTGTGDYEQYF.

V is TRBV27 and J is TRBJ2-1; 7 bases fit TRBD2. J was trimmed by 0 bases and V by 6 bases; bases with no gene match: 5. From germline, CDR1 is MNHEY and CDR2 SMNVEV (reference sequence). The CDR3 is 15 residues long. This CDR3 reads CASRMGGSSYNEQFF. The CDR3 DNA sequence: TGTGCCAGCAGAATGGGCGGGAGCTCCTACAATGAGCAGTTCTTC.

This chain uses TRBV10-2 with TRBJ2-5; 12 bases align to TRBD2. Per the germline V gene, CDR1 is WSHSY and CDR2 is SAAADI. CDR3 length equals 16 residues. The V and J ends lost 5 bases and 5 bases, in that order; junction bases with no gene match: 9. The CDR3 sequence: CASSSRGTSGWETQYF. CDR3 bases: TGCGCCAGCAGTTCGAGAGGGACTAGCGGGTGGGAGACCCAGTACTTC.

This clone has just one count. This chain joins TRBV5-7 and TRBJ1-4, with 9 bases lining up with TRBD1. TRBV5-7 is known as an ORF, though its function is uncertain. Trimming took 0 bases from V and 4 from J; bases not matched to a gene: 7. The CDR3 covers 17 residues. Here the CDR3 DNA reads TGTGCCAGCAGCTTGGGGGAGACAGGGGGAGGTAATGAAAAACTGTTTTTT. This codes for CASSLGETGGGNEKLFF.